This TCR beta chain derives from a study of blood T cells in healthy people across ages. Study results and caveats: TCR beta diversity tracked closely with naive T cell percentage.

Germline assignment: CDR1 SQVTM and CDR2 ANQGSEA. CDR3 size: 14 residues. V lost 4 bases, J lost 5 bases, and 11 bases stayed unmatched. Alongside a J-beta primer mix, a sample-barcoded 5' primer served in a second PCR lasting 7 to 11 cycles. Each cDNA molecule received a tag from a template-switch adaptor that had 12 random nucleotides. TCRdb processed the 5' RACE reads anew with MiXCR; each CDR3 protein has one entry. The sample shows roughly 1.5 million distinct CDR3 sequences, approximately 42% of them seen only once. Isolation of PBMCs gave at least 7 million cells per sample. Extraction of total RNA produced a minimum of 5 micrograms from each sample. This clonotype was seen ten or more times. Its cognate antigen is unknown.

The V and J genes are TRBV29-1 and TRBJ2-7, with 7 positions matching TRBD2. The source of this sequence is a woman aged 18-30 years in good health. Sequenced sample: blood. DNA for the CDR3: TGCAGCGTTGGGGGACTACCCTTGGGAAACGAGCAGTACTTC. Its translation: CSVGGLPLGNEQYF.